This T cell receptor (beta chain) was found in a study of blood T cell repertoires in COVID-19. Looking at the study overall: The United States, Italy and Spain supplied acute and convalescent COVID-19 samples. PBMCs, B-cell-depleted T cells, or T cells were the source of the cDNA or gDNA that made up the material.

Under the authors' procedure: Reference gene primer amplification in the assay estimated nucleated cell counts. Assay: immunoSEQ multiplex PCR; the TCRdb copy retains only in-frame clones and omits some. V and J calls and clone size are those listed in that table; D and trimming were worked out from the DNA. Of some 240,000 clones in the sample, about 80% were seen once. The CDR3 has 17 residues. Germline assignment: CDR1 KGHDR and CDR2 SFDVKD. The ends lost 3 bases at V and 3 bases at J; junction bases unmatched: 9. Sequences were obtained from peripheral blood. The TCR sequence derives from a woman at least 80 years old with acute or convalescent COVID-19. V usage is TRBV24-1 and J usage is TRBJ2-1, with TRBD1 identical over 8 bases. The CDR3 region has the DNA TGTGCCACCAGTGATAGACACAGGGGGATCCTCTACAATGAGCAGTTCTTC. It yields the protein CATSDRHRGILYNEQFF.